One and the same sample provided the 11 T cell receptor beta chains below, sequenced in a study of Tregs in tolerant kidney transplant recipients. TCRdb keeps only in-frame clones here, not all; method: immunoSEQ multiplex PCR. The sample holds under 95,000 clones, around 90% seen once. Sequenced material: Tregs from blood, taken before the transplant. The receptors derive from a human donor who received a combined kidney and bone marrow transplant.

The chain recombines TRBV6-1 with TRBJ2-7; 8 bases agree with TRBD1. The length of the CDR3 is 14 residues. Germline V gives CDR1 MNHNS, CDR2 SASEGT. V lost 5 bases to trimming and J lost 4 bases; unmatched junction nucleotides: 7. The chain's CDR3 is CASSSAGGDYEQYF. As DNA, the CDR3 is TGTGCCAGCAGTTCGGCAGGGGGCGATTACGAGCAGTACTTC.

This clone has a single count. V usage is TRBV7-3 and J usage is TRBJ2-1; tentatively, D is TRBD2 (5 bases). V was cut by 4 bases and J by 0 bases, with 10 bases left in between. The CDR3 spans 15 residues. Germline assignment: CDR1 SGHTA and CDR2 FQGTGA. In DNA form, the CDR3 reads TGTGCCAGCAGCTCAAGCGGTACCTCCTACAATGAGCAGTTCTTC. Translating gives CASSSSGTSYNEQFF. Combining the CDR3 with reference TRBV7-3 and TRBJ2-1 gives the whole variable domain GAGVSQTPSNKVTEKGKYVELRCDPISGHTALYWYRQSLGQGPEFLIYFQGTGAADDSGLPNDRFFAVRPEGSVSTLKIQRTERGDSAVYLCASSSSGTSYNEQFFGPGTRLTVL.

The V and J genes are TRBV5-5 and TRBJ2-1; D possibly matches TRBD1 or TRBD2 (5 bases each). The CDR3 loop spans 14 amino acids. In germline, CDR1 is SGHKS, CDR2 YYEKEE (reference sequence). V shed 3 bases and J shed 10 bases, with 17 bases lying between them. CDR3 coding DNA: TGTGCCAGCAGCTCCACTGGACGAGAGGGGGAGCAGTTCTTC. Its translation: CASSSTGREGEQFF.

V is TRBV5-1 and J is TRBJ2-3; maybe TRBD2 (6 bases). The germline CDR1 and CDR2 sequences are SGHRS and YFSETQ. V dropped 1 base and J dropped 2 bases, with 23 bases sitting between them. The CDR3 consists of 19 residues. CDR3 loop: CASSLYGGTGESATDTQYF. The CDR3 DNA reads TGCGCCAGCAGCTTGTACGGGGGAACGGGAGAATCGGCCACAGATACGCAGTATTTT.

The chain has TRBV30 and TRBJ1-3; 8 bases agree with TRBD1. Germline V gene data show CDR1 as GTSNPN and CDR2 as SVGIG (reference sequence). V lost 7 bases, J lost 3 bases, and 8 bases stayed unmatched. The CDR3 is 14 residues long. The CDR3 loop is CAYDRGKSGNTIYF. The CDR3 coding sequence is TGTGCCTACGACAGGGGTAAAAGTGGAAACACCATATATTTT.

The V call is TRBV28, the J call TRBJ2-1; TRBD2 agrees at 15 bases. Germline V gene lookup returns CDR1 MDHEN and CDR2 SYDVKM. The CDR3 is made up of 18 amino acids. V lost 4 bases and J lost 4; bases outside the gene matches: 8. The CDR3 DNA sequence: TGTGCCAGCAGTTCCGCCGGACTAGCGGGAGGGCCTTACAATGAGCAGTTCTTC. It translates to CASSSAGLAGGPYNEQFF. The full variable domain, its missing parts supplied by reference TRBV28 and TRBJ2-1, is DVKVTQSSRYLVKRTGEKVFLECVQDMDHENMFWYRQDPGLGLRLIYFSYDVKMKEKGDIPEGYSVSREKKERFSLILESASTNQTSMYLCASSSAGLAGGPYNEQFFGPGTRLTVL.

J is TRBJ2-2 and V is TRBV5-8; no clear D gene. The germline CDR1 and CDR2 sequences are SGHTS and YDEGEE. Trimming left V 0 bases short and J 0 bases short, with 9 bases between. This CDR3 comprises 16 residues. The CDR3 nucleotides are TGTGCCAGCAGCTTGGTTTCTTACGCGAACACCGGGGAGCTGTTTTTT. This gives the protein CASSLVSYANTGELFF.

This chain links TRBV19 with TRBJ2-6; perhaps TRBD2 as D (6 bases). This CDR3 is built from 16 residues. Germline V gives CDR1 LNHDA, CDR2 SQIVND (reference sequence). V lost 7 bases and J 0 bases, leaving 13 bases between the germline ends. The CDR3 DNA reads TGTGCCAGTATGGCGGGGCTCGGCTCTGGGGCCAACGTCCTGACTTTC. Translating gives CASMAGLGSGANVLTF.

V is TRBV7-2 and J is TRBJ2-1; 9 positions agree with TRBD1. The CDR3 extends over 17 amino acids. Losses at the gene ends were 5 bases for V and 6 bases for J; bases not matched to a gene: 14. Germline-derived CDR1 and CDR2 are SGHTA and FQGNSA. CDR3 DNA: TGTGCCAGCAGCACCTCACCCGGGACAGGGATCATCAATGAGCAGTTCTTC. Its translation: CASSTSPGTGIINEQFF.

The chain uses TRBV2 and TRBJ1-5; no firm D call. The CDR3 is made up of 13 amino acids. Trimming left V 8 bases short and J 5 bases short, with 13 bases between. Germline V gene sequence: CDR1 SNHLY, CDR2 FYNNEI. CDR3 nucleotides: TGTGCCAGCTCCGGGGAGAATGATCAGCCCCAGCATTTT. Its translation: CASSGENDQPQHF. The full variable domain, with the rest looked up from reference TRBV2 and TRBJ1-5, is EPEVTQTPSHQVTQMGQEVILRCVPISNHLYFYWYRQILGQKVEFLVSFYNNEISEKSEIFDDQFSVERPDGSNFTLKIRSTKLEDSAMYFCASSGENDQPQHFGDGTRLSIL.

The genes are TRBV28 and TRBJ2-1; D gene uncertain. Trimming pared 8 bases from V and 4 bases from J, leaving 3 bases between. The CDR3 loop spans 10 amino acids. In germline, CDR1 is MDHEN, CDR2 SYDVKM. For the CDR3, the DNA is TGTGCCAGCGCTTACAATGAGCAGTTCTTC. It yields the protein CASAYNEQFF.